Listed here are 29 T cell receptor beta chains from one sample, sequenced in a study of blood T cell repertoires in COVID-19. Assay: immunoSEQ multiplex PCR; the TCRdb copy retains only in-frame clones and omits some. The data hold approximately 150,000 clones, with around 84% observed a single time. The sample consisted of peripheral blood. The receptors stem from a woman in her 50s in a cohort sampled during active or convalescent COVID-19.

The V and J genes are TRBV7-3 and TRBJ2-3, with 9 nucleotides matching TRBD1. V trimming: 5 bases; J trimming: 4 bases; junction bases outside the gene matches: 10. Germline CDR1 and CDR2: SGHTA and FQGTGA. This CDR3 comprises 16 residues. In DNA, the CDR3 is TGTGCCAGCAGCGGATATGGGACAGGGCGGGCAGATACGCAGTATTTT. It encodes CASSGYGTGRADTQYF. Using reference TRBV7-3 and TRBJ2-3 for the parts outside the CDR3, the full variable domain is GAGVSQTPSNKVTEKGKYVELRCDPISGHTALYWYRQSLGQGPEFLIYFQGTGAADDSGLPNDRFFAVRPEGSVSTLKIQRTERGDSAVYLCASSGYGTGRADTQYFGPGTRLTVL.

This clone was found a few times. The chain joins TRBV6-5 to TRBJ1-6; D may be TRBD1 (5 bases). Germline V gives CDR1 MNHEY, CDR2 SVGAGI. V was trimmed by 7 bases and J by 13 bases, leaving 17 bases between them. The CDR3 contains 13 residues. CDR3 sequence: CASKAGDHRPLHF. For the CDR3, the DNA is TGTGCCAGCAAAGCGGGGGATCATCGGCCCCTCCACTTT.

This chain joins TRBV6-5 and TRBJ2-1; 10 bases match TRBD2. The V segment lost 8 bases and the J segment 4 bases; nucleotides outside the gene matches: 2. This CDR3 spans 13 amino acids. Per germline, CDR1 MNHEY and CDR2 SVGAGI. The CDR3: CASRTSGYNEQFF. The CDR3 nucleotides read TGTGCCAGCCGGACTAGCGGTTACAATGAGCAGTTCTTC.

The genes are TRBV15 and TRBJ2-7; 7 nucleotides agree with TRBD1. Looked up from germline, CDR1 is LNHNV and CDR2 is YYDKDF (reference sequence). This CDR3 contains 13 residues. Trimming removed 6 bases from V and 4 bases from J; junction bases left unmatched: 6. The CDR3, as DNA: TGTGCCACCAGACCCGGGACAGAATACGAGCAGTACTTC. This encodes CATRPGTEYEQYF.

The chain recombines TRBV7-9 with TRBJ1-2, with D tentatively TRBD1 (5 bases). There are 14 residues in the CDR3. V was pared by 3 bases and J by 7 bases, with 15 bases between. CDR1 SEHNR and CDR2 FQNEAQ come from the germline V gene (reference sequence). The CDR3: CASSLDVAGLGYTF. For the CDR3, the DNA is TGTGCCAGCAGCTTGGATGTGGCAGGGCTTGGCTACACCTTC.

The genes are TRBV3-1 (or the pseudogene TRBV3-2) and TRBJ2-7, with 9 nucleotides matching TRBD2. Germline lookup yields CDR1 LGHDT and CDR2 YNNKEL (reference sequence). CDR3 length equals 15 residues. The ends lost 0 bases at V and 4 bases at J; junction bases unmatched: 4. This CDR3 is CASSQDSLAGYEQYF. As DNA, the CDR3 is TGTGCCAGCAGCCAAGATAGCCTAGCGGGGTACGAGCAGTACTTC.

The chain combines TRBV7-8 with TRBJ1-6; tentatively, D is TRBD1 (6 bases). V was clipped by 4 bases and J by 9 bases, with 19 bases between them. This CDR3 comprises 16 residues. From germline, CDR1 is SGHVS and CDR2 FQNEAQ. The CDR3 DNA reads TGTGCCAGCAGCTCGGAGGGGGGGCGAAAGGGTTCACCCCTCCACTTT. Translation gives CASSSEGGRKGSPLHF.

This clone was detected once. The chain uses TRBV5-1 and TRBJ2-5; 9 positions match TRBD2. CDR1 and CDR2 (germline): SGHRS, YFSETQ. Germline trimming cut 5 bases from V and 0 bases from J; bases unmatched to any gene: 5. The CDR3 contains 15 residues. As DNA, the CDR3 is TGCGCCAGCAGGCCTAGCGGGGTGTACCAAGAGACCCAGTACTTC. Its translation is CASRPSGVYQETQYF.

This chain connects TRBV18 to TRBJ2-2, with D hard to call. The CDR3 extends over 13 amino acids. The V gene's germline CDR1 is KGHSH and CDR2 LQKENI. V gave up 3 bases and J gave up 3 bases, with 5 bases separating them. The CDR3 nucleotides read TGTGCCAGCTCACCGGGCCACACCGGGGAGCTGTTTTTT. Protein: CASSPGHTGELFF.

The CDR3 loop is CASSLLAGVDTQYF. The CDR3 nucleotides read TGTGCCAGCAGCTTACTCGCGGGGGTAGATACGCAGTATTTT. The chain is built from TRBV7-3 and TRBJ2-3; 7 bases match TRBD2. Germline CDR1 reads SGHTA; CDR2 reads FQGTGA. CDR3 length equals 14 residues. Germline trimming cut 2 bases from V and 5 bases from J; bases unmatched to any gene: 4.

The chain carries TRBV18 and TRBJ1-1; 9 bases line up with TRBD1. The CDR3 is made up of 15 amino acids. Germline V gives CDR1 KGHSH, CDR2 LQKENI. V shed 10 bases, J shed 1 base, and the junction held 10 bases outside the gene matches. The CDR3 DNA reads TGTGCCACCCGCCTACAGGGGGCGGGGAACACTGAAGCTTTCTTT. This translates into CATRLQGAGNTEAFF.

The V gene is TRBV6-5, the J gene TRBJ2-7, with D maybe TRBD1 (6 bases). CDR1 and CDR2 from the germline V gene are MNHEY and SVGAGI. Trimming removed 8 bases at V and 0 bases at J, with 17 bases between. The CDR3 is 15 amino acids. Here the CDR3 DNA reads TGTGCCAGCGTGACTTCAGGGGCCTCCTCCTACGAGCAGTACTTC. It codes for CASVTSGASSYEQYF.

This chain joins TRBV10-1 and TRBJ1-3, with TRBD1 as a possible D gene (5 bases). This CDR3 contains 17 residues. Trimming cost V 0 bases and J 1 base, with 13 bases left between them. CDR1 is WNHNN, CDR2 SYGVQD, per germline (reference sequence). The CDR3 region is CASSESQDTSSGNTIYF. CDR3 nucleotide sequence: TGCGCCAGCAGTGAGTCCCAGGACACATCATCTGGAAACACCATATATTTT.

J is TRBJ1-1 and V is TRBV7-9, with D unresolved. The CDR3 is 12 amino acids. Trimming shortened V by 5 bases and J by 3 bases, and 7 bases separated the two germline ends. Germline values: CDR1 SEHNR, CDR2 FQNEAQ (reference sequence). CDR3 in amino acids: CASSEEDTEAFF. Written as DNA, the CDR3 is TGTGCCAGCAGCGAAGAGGACACTGAAGCTTTCTTT. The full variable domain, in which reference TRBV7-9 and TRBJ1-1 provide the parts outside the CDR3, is DTGVSQNPRHKITKRGQNVTFRCDPISEHNRLYWYRQTLGQGPEFLTYFQNEAQLEKSRLLSDRFSAERPKGSFSTLEIQRTEQGDSAMYLCASSEEDTEAFFGQGTRLTVV.

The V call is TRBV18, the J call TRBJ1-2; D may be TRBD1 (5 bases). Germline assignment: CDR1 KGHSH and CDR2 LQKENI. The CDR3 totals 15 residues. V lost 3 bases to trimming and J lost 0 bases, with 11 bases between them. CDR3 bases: TGTGCCAGCTCACCGGACATCCAGGCTAACTATGGCTACACCTTC. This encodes CASSPDIQANYGYTF.

The CDR3 sequence is CASSQTRLAGAYNEQFF. DNA of the CDR3: TGTGCCAGCAGCCAGACGAGACTAGCGGGGGCCTACAATGAGCAGTTCTTC. J is TRBJ2-1 and V is TRBV14; 12 bases agree with TRBD2. From germline, CDR1 is SGHDN and CDR2 FVKESK. The CDR3 consists of 17 residues. V was pared by 3 bases and J by 2 bases, with 5 bases of the junction left unmatched.

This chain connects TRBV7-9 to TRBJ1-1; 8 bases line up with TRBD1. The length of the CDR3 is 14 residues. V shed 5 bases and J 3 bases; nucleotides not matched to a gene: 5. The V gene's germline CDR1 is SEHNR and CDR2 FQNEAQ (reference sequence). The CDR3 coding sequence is TGTGCCAGCAGCACAACGACAGGGGACACTGAAGCTTTCTTT. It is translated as CASSTTTGDTEAFF.

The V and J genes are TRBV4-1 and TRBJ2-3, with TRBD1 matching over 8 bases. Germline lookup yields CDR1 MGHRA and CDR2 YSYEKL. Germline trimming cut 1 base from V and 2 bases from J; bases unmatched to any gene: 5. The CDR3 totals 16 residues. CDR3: CASSQAGTGHTDTQYF. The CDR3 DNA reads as TGCGCCAGCAGCCAAGCCGGGACAGGACACACAGATACGCAGTATTTT.

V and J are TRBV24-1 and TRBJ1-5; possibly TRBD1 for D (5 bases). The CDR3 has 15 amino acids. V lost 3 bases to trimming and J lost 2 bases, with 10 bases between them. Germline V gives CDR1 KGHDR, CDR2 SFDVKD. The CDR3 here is CATSDRRGGNQPQHF. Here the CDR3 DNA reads TGTGCCACCAGTGATAGGAGGGGTGGCAATCAGCCCCAGCATTTT.

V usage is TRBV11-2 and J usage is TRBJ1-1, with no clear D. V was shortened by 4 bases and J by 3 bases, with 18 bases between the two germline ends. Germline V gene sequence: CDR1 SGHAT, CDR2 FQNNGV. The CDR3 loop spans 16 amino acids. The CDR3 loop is CASSYGWWQEDTEAFF. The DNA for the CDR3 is TGTGCCAGCAGCTATGGATGGTGGCAGGAGGACACTGAAGCTTTCTTT.

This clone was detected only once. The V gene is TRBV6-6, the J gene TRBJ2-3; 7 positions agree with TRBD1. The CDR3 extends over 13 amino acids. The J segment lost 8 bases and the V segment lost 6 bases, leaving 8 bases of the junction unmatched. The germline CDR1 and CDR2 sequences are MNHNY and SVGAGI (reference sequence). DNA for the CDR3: TGTGCCAGCAGCTCCGAACGGGACAGTACGCAGTATTTT. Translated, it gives CASSSERDSTQYF.

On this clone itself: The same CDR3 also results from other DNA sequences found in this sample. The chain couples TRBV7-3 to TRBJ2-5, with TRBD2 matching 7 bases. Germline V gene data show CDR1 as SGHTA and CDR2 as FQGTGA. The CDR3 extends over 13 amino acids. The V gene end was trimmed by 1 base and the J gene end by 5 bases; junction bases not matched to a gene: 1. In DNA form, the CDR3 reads TGTGCCAGCAGCTTAAGGGAGGGGGAGACCCAGTACTTC. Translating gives CASSLREGETQYF.

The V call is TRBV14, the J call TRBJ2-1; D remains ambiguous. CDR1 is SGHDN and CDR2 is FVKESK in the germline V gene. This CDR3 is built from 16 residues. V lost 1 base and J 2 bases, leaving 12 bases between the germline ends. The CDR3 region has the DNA TGTGCCAGCAGCCAAGGTCAGGCAGTACCCTACAATGAGCAGTTCTTC. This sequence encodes CASSQGQAVPYNEQFF.

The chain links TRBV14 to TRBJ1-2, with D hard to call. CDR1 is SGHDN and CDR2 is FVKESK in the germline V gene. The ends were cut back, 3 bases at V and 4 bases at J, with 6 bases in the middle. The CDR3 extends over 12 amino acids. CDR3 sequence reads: CASSHSPYGYTF. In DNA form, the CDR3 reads TGTGCCAGCAGCCATAGTCCCTATGGCTACACCTTC.

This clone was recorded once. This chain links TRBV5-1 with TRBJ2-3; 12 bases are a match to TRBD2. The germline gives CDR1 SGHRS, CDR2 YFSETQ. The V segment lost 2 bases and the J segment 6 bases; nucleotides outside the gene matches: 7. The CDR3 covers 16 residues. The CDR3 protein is CASSLLAGGHSDTQYF. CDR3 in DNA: TGCGCCAGCAGCTTACTAGCGGGGGGCCATTCCGATACGCAGTATTTT. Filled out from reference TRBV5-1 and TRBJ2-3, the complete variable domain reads KAGVTQTPRYLIKTRGQQVTLSCSPISGHRSVSWYQQTPGQGLQFLFEYFSETQRNKGNFPGRFSGRQFSNSRSEMNVSTLELGDSALYLCASSLLAGGHSDTQYFGPGTRLTVL.

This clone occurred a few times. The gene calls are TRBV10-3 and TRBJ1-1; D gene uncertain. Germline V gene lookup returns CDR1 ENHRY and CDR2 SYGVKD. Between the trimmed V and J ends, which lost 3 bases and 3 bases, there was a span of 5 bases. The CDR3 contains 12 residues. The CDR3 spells CAISDSYTEAFF. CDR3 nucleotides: TGTGCCATCAGTGATTCTTACACTGAAGCTTTCTTT.

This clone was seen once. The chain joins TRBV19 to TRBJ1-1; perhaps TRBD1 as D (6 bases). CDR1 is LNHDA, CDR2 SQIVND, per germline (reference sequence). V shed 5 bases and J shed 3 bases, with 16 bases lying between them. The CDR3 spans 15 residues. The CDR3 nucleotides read TGTGCCAGTAGTCGCCACCCTGGGGGCGACACTGAAGCTTTCTTT. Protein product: CASSRHPGGDTEAFF.

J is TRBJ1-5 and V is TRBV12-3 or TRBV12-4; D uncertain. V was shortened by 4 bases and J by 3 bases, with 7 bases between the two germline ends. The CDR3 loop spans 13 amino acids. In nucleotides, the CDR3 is TGTGCCAGCAGTTCCCGTTTCAATCAGCCCCAGCATTTT. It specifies CASSSRFNQPQHF.

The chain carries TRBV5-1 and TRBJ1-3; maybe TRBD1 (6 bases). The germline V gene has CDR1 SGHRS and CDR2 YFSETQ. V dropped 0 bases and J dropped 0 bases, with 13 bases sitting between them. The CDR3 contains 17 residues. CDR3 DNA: TGCGCCAGCAGCTTGGGGTCAGGGGCCTCCTCTGGAAACACCATATATTTT. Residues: CASSLGSGASSGNTIYF.